The sequence of this T cell receptor (beta chain) was determined in a study of blood T cell repertoires in COVID-19. Study-level background: Samples came from the United States, Italy and Spain, spanning acute and convalescent COVID-19.

Within the 2 weeks before study entry, each person in the exposed group met a COVID-19 case. This CDR3 spans 17 amino acids. V lost 5 bases and J 3 bases, leaving 17 bases between the germline ends. The germline V gene has CDR1 SGHAT and CDR2 FQNNGV. In the original workflow: Reference gene primers were amplified, and this amplification served to estimate nucleated cell counts. Assay used: immunoSEQ multiplex PCR; TCRdb lists only in-frame clones, some missing. Clonal size and the V and J genes are those of that table, whereas D and trimming came from the DNA. The sample yields 270,000 or so clones, approximately 84% seen once.

The V gene is TRBV11-2, the J gene TRBJ2-6, with a weak D call TRBD2 (5 bases). Sequenced sample: PBMCs or T cells enriched from blood (not recorded which). This receptor was obtained from a woman in her forties or fifties who had been exposed to COVID-19. The CDR3 region is CASSPISGSIGANVLTF. As DNA, the CDR3 is TGTGCCAGCAGCCCTATCTCGGGGAGTATTGGGGCCAACGTCCTGACTTTC.